This TCR beta chain was identified during a study of cytomegalovirus exposure and HLA in healthy donors. PCR was performed using 60 Vbeta and 13 Jbeta primers. The data were produced by immunoSEQ multiplex PCR, yet TCRdb's version contains in-frame clones alone and is incomplete. The sample records 95,000 to 150,000 clones, around 70% being singletons. CDR3 length: 14 amino acids. V was cut by 5 bases and J by 5 bases, with 13 bases left in between. Germline CDR1 is SGHTA and CDR2 is FQGNSA. This clone has just a few counts. The sample was PBMCs. The sequence was collected from a man aged 35 to 55 in good health and CMV-seropositive. The chain links TRBV7-2 to TRBJ1-5; TRBD1 might be the D (5 bases). CDR3 coding DNA: TGTGCCAGCAGCCCCGGGGGGGGGTATCAGCCCCAGCATTTT. Translated: CASSPGGGYQPQHF.